The entry below gives a single TCR beta chain sequence along with its context. Its antigen is as yet unknown. This record belongs to a study of T cell repertoires in cytomegalovirus infection. Study-wide background: A matching HLA type, together with CMV infection, was signaled by public TCR beta signatures.

Overall study results and limits: Dominating the ex vivo response were TCR beta clonotypes that were CMV-specific and HLA-C-restricted.

TCRdb re-derived calls from the reads in MiXCR, one entry per CDR3 protein. The sample yields approximately 340,000 distinct CDR3 sequences, about 28% seen once. Trimming pared 10 bases from V and 3 bases from J, leaving 20 bases between. The CDR3 has 15 amino acids. The source is a human donor in good health (CMV status not recorded). Some clones in this sample may be carry-over from other donors' samples. The rearrangement links TRBV12-3 or TRBV12-4 to TRBJ2-3, with D maybe TRBD2 (6 bases). The sequenced sample was cultured PBMCs, obtained from culture after CMV antigen stimulation. The CDR3 DNA follows: TGTGCCATCCCCTCTCCGGGACTTCGGACAGATACGCAGTATTTT. It codes for CAIPSPGLRTDTQYF.